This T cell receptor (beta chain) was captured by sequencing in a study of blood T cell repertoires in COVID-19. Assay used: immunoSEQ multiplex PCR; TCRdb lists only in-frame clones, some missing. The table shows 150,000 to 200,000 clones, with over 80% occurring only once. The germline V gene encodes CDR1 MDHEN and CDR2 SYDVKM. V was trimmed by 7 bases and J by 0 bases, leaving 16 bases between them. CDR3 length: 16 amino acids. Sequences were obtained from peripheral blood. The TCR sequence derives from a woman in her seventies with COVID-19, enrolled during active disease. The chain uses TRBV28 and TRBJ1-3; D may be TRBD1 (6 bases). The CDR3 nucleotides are TGTGCCAGCACCATGGGGGCTTACTTCTCTGGAAACACCATATATTTT. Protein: CASTMGAYFSGNTIYF.